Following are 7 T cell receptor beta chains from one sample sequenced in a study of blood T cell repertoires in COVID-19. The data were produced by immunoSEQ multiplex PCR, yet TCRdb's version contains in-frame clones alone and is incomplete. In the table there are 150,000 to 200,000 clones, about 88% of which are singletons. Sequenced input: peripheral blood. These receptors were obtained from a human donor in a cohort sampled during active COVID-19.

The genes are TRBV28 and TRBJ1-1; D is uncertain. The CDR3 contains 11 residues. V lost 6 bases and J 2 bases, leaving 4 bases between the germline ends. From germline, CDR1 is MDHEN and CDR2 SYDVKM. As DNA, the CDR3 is TGTGCCAGCAGCCCTAACACTGAAGCTTTCTTT. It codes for CASSPNTEAFF.

This CDR3 is CASSRATGGLYGYTF. DNA for the CDR3: TGTGCCAGCAGCCGAGCGACAGGGGGGCTATATGGCTACACCTTC. The chain recombines TRBV7-8 with TRBJ1-2; TRBD1 matches 9 bases. CDR3 length: 15 amino acids. J was trimmed by 5 bases and V by 5 bases; bases with no gene match: 9. Looked up from germline, CDR1 is SGHVS and CDR2 is FQNEAQ.

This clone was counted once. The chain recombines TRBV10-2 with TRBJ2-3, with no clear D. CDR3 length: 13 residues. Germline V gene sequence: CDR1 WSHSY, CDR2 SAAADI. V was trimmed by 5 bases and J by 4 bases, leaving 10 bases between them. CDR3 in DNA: TGCGCCAGCAGTTTTCTACGTGCAGATACGCAGTATTTT. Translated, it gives CASSFLRADTQYF.

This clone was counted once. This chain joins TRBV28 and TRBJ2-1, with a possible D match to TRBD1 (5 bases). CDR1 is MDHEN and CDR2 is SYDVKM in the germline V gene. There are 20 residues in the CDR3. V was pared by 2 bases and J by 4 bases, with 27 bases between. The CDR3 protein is CASSLKRRQTRGRGYNEQFF. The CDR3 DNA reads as TGTGCCAGCAGTTTAAAACGGAGACAGACACGAGGAAGGGGATACAATGAGCAGTTCTTC.

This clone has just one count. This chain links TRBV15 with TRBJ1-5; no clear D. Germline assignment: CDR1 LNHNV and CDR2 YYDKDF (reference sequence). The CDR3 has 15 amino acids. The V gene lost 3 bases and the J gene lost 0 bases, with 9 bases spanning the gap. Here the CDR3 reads CATSSHRSSNQPQHF. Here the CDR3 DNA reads TGTGCCACCAGCAGCCATAGATCTAGCAATCAGCCCCAGCATTTT.

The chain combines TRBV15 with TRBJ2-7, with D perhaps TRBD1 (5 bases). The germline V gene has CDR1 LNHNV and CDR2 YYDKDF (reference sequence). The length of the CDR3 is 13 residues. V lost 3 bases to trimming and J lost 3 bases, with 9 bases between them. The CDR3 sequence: CATSSRRGYEQYF. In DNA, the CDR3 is TGTGCCACCAGCAGTCGAAGGGGCTACGAGCAGTACTTC.

The CDR3 sequence: CASSYGDRVIEKLFF. The CDR3 nucleotides are TGTGCCAGCAGTTACGGGGACAGGGTAATTGAAAAACTGTTTTTT. J is TRBJ1-4 and V is TRBV6-5; TRBD1 matches at 9 bases. The CDR3 runs 15 residues. The J segment lost 7 bases and the V segment lost 2 bases, leaving 5 bases of the junction unmatched. Germline V gene sequence: CDR1 MNHEY, CDR2 SVGAGI.